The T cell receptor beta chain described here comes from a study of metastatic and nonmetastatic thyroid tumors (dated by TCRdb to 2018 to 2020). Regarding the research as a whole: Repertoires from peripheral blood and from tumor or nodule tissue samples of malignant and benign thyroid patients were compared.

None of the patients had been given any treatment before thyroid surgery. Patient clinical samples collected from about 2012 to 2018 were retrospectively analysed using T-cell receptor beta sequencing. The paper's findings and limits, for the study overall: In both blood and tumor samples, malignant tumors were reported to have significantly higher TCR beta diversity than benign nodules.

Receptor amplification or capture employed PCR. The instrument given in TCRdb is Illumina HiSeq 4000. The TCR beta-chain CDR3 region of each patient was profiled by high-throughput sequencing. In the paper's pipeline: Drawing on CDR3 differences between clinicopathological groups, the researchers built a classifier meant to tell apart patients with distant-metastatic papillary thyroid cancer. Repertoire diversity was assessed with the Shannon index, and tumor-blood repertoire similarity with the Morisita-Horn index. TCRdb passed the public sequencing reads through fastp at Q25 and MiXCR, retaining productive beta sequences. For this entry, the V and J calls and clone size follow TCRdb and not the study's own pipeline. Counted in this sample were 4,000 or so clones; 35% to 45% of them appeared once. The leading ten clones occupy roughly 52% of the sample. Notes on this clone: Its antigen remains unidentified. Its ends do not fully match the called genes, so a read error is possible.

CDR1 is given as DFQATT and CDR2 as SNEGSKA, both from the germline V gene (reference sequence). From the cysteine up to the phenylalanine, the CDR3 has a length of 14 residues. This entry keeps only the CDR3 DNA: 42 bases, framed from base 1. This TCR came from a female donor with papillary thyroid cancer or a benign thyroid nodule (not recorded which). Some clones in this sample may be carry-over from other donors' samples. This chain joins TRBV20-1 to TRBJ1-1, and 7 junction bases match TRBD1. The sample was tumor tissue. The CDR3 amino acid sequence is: CSAGRQGLDTESFF. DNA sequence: TGCAGTGCTGGGAGACAGGGCTTGGACACTGAATCTTTCTTT.